The rows below give T cell receptor beta chains drawn from one sample of a study of OX40 agonist ivuxolimab in advanced cancers. Generated by immunoSEQ multiplex PCR, the TCRdb table keeps only in-frame clones and is missing some. This table holds under 55,000 clones, approximately 84% found once. The sequences come from CD4+ or CD8+ T cells sorted from blood, collected in a trial of the OX40 agonist ivuxolimab. These receptors were taken from an adult with an advanced solid tumor such as melanoma, head and neck, liver or kidney cancer. Both conserved end residues are part of each CDR3. D genes are given only for firm matches. Expanded clones get a size class; other rows say once, few or many, or leave the size out.

TRBV7-9,TRBD1,NA,TRBJ2-1,TGTGCCAGCAGATCGACCGGGACAGGGAGGAATGAGCAGTTCTTC,CASRSTGTGRNEQFF
TRBV7-6,TRBD1,NA,TRBJ2-1,TGTGCCAGCAGCCCGTTCGTAGGGACAGGGAATCACAATGAGCAGTTCTTC,CASSPFVGTGNHNEQFF
TRBV6-5,TRBD1,NA,TRBJ1-2,TGTGCCAGCAGTTACTTCACCGGGACAGGGTTCTATGGCTACACCTTC,CASSYFTGTGFYGYTF
TRBV19,NA,NA,TRBJ2-1,TGTGCCAGTAGTATTGGGACACCCTCCTACAATGAGCAGTTCTTC,CASSIGTPSYNEQFF
TRBV5-1,NA,NA,TRBJ2-3,TGCGCCAGCAGCTTGACGGAGAGCACAGATACGCAGTATTTT,CASSLTESTDTQYF
TRBV27,NA,NA,TRBJ1-5,TGTGCCAGCAGTTTAAATCCGGACAGCGCATGGCCCCAGCATTTT,CASSLNPDSAWPQHF
TRBV4-1,TRBD1,few,TRBJ1-1,TGCGCCAGCAGCCCTCGGACAGGGGCGAACACTGAAGCTTTCTTT,CASSPRTGANTEAFF
TRBV6-1,TRBD1,NA,TRBJ1-2,TGTGCCAGCACGGTCGGAGGGGGCATCAACTATGGCTACACCTTC,CASTVGGGINYGYTF
TRBV4-3,TRBD1,NA,TRBJ2-5,TGCGCCAGCAGCCAAGAGAGGGGACAGGGGGCAGAGACCCAGTACTTC,CASSQERGQGAETQYF
TRBV9,TRBD2,NA,TRBJ2-2,TGTGCCAGCAGCCATGAACTAGCGGGAGGTCTCACCGGGGAGCTGTTTTTT,CASSHELAGGLTGELFF
TRBV11-1,TRBD2,NA,TRBJ2-3,TGTGCCAGCACCAGAGCGGGGCTGACAGATACGCAGTATTTT,CASTRAGLTDTQYF
TRBV4-1,NA,NA,TRBJ2-7,TGCGCCAGCAGCCAAGAGGGGCAGGGAATAGACGAGCAGTACTTC,CASSQEGQGIDEQYF
TRBV18,NA,NA,TRBJ1-1,TGTGCCAGCTCACCGGAGGGGGTGACGGGCACTGAAGCTTTCTTT,CASSPEGVTGTEAFF
TRBV13,TRBD1,NA,TRBJ1-1,TGTGCCAGCAGCGAACAGGGGGCTAACACTGAAGCTTTCTTT,CASSEQGANTEAFF
TRBV6-5,NA,NA,TRBJ1-2,TGTGCCAGCAGTTCGGGACCCTATGGCTACACCTTC,CASSSGPYGYTF
TRBV5-1,TRBD2,NA,TRBJ2-7,TGCGCCAGCAGCGCTTTTCGGGGGGCCTACGAGCAGTACTTC,CASSAFRGAYEQYF
TRBV7-3,TRBD1,NA,TRBJ1-5,TGTGCCAGCAGCTCAGGGGGGACGGGACAGCCCCAGCATTTT,CASSSGGTGQPQHF
TRBV6-5,NA,NA,TRBJ2-2,TGTGCCAGCTCGAGCCGCGGGGCCGGGGAGCTGTTTTTT,CASSSRGAGELFF
TRBV19,NA,NA,TRBJ1-2,TGTGCCAGTAGTTTCCGGACAGAGGGCTACACCTTC,CASSFRTEGYTF
TRBV7-8,NA,NA,TRBJ1-3,TGTGCCAGCAGCTTAGGACAGTTCTTGGGAAACACCATATATTTT,CASSLGQFLGNTIYF
TRBV5-1,NA,few,TRBJ2-7,TGCGCCAGCAGCTTGGGGGCGGACGAGCAGTACTTC,CASSLGADEQYF
TRBV11-2,TRBD1,NA,TRBJ2-7,TGTGCCAGCAGCTCAGTCGACAGGGGGGAACACGAGCAGTACTTC,CASSSVDRGEHEQYF
TRBV6-4,NA,NA,TRBJ2-4,TGTGCCAGCAGTGGGCCGGGGCCGGTGACAAGGGACATTCAGTACTTC,CASSGPGPVTRDIQYF
TRBV9,NA,NA,TRBJ1-1,TGTGCCAGCAGCGTAGGGGCCGTGACTGAAGCTTTCTTT,CASSVGAVTEAFF
TRBV27,NA,NA,TRBJ2-7,TGTGCCAGCAGTTTGGGCGGTTCCTACGAGCAGTACTTC,CASSLGGSYEQYF
TRBV7-2,TRBD2,NA,TRBJ2-3,TGTGCCAGCAGCCATAGCGGGGGGGCTACAGATACGCAGTATTTT,CASSHSGGATDTQYF
TRBV30,NA,NA,TRBJ2-4,TGTGCCTGGAACCCAGGGTTAGCCAAAAACATTCAGTACTTC,CAWNPGLAKNIQYF
TRBV11-3,NA,NA,TRBJ1-1,TGTGCCAGCAGTTCCGGATGGAACACTGAAGCTTTCTTT,CASSSGWNTEAFF
TRBV5-5,TRBD1,NA,TRBJ1-4,TGTGCCAGCAGCGCGGGACAGGGGGTTTCTGAAAAACTGTTTTTT,CASSAGQGVSEKLFF
TRBV5-1,NA,NA,TRBJ1-6,TGCGCCAGCAGCTTCAGTTCAGGATCACCCCTCCACTTT,CASSFSSGSPLHF
TRBV5-1,NA,NA,TRBJ1-5,TGTGCCAGCAGCGCGTTCCGGGGCGAAGGGAATCAGCCCCAGCATTTT,CASSAFRGEGNQPQHF
TRBV28,NA,once,TRBJ1-2,TGTGCCAGCAGCCTTTTCACCCCTTCAGCTAACTATGGCTACACCTTC,CASSLFTPSANYGYTF
TRBV5-1,NA,NA,TRBJ1-5,TGCGCCAGCAGCTTGTCAGGGGATAGCAATCAGCCCCAGCATTTT,CASSLSGDSNQPQHF
TRBV6-5,NA,NA,TRBJ2-1,TGTGCCAGCAGTGGACTCGAATACAATGAGCAGTTCTTC,CASSGLEYNEQFF
TRBV7-8,TRBD1,medium-sized,TRBJ2-3,TGTGCCAGCAGCCACCACAGGGGAACTAGCACAGATACGCAGTATTTT,CASSHHRGTSTDTQYF
TRBV5-6,TRBD2,medium-sized,TRBJ2-7,TGTGCCAGCAGCCGGGGGGAGGCAGGCTACGAGCAGTACTTC,CASSRGEAGYEQYF
TRBV29-1,NA,NA,TRBJ1-2,TGCAGCGTTGAATTGGGGGATGGCTACACCTTC,CSVELGDGYTF
TRBV11-2,TRBD1,NA,TRBJ2-6,TGTGCCAGCAGTACAGGGGGCTCTGGGGCCAACGTCCTGACTTTC,CASSTGGSGANVLTF
TRBV27,NA,NA,TRBJ2-7,TGTGCCAGCAGTTTCGGTGGCGAGCAGTACTTC,CASSFGGEQYF
TRBV14,TRBD1,NA,TRBJ1-2,TGTGCCAGCAGCCCCAGACAGGGGCGAGACGGCTACACCTTC,CASSPRQGRDGYTF
TRBV11-3,NA,few,TRBJ2-3,TGTGCCAGCAGCTACTTACCGGTTGATACGCAGTATTTT,CASSYLPVDTQYF